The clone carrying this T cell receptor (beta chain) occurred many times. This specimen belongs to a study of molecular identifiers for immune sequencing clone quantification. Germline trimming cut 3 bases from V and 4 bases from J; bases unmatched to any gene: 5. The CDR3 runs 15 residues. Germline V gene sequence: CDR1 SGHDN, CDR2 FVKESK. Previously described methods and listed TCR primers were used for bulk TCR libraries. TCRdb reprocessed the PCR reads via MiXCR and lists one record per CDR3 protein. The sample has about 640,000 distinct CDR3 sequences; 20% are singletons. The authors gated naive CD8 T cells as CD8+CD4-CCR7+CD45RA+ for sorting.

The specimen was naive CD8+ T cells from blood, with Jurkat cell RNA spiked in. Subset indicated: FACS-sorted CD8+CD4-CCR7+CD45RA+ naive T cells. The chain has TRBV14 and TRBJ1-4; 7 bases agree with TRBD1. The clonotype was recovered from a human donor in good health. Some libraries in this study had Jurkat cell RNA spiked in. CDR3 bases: TGTGCCAGCAGCCAGAGGGACAGATATAATGAAAAACTGTTTTTT. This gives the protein CASSQRDRYNEKLFF.